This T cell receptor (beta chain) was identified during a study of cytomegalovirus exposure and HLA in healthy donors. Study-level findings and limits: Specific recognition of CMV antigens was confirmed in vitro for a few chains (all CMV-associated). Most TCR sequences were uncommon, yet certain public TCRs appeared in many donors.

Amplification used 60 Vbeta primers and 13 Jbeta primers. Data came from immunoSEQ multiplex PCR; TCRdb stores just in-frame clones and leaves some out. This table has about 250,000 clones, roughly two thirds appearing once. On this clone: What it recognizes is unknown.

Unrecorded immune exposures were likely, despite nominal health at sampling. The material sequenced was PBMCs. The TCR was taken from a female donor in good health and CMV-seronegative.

The CDR3 DNA sequence: TGTGCCAGCAGCTTTCCTGTATCCCCACCCAGTAATGAGCAGTTCTTC. As protein: CASSFPVSPPSNEQFF. The V and J genes are TRBV9 and TRBJ2-1; D unclear. Between the trimmed V and J ends, which lost 4 bases and 7 bases, there was a span of 21 bases. The CDR3 is made up of 16 amino acids. The germline gives CDR1 SGDLS, CDR2 YYNGEE.